Below, 22 T cell receptor beta chains from the same sample are listed, as sequenced in a study of blood T cell repertoires in COVID-19 (dated by TCRdb to the early 2020s). Libraries were prepared through the immunoSEQ multiplex PCR assay. TCRdb took over this immuneACCESS table, retaining in-frame rearrangements with V and J assigned. Such tables are incomplete; in checked studies, under half of the missing clones stem from an unresolved V gene, and the remainder is unexplained. The sample includes some 81,000 clones, with nearly 95% observed a single time. The ten largest clones take up about 4.1% of the sample. The sample consisted of peripheral blood. The receptors here all came from a human donor with active COVID-19. The donor label of this sample is uncertain.

The chain joins TRBV7-2 to TRBJ2-3, with 11 bases matching TRBD2. The CDR3 is 18 amino acids. The V segment lost 4 bases and the J segment 4 bases; nucleotides outside the gene matches: 13. Germline lookup yields CDR1 SGHTA and CDR2 FQGNSA. This chain's CDR3 is CASSSWGRTSGFADTQYF. CDR3 nucleotide sequence: TGTGCCAGCAGCTCATGGGGACGGACTAGCGGGTTCGCAGATACGCAGTATTTT.

The V and J genes are TRBV6-6 and TRBJ2-7; D call uncertain. Trimming stripped 7 bases from V and 4 bases from J, with 14 bases between. This CDR3 is built from 13 residues. Germline CDR1 and CDR2: MNHNY and SVGAGI (reference sequence). Written as DNA, the CDR3 is TGTGCCAGCATCAGGCCAGAATCGTACGAGCAGTACTTC. Encoded protein: CASIRPESYEQYF.

The chain joins TRBV5-1 to TRBJ2-1; no clear D. Germline values: CDR1 SGHRS, CDR2 YFSETQ. The CDR3 totals 17 residues. The V gene lost 0 bases and the J gene lost 0 bases, with 13 bases spanning the gap. The CDR3 protein is CASSLGRRGSSYNEQFF. The CDR3 DNA reads as TGCGCCAGCAGCTTGGGGCGACGCGGTAGCTCCTACAATGAGCAGTTCTTC.

This sequence joins TRBV21-1 and TRBJ2-7; the table calls TRBD2, which could not be checked here. TRBV21-1 is listed as a pseudogene. This CDR3 contains 14 residues. The CDR3 bases are TGTGCCAGCAGCACCCTATGGGGGGGGGACGAGCAGTACTTC. Its protein product is CASSTLWGGDEQYF.

V usage is TRBV10-3 and J usage is TRBJ1-1; weak D call: TRBD1 (5 bases). CDR3 size: 12 residues. Germline V gene data show CDR1 as ENHRY and CDR2 as SYGVKD. Deletions cut 3 bases from V and 11 bases from J, with 13 bases between. CDR3 amino acids: CAISDPGFDAFF. CDR3 bases: TGTGCCATCAGTGACCCAGGGTTTGACGCTTTCTTT.

The rearrangement joins TRBV19 to TRBJ2-1; D is ambiguous. CDR3 length equals 15 residues. Trimming cost V 3 bases and J 6 bases, with 15 bases left between them. Germline V lookup: CDR1 LNHDA, CDR2 SQIVND (reference sequence). The CDR3 region is CASSIEQRPFNEQFF. The CDR3 nucleotides are TGTGCCAGTAGTATTGAACAGAGACCGTTCAATGAGCAGTTCTTC.

This clone came up once. The gene calls are TRBV28 and TRBJ2-2; maybe TRBD2 (5 bases). Trimming took off 2 bases at V and 0 bases at J, with 16 bases between the two ends. There are 18 residues in the CDR3. The V gene's germline CDR1 is MDHEN and CDR2 SYDVKM. Here the CDR3 reads CASSLGAWSGANTGELFF. The CDR3 nucleotides read TGTGCCAGCAGTTTAGGAGCCTGGAGCGGCGCGAACACCGGGGAGCTGTTTTTT.

The V gene is TRBV9, the J gene TRBJ2-3; 8 nucleotides agree with TRBD1. This CDR3 region has 16 residues. The V gene end was trimmed by 4 bases and the J gene end by 1 base; junction bases not matched to a gene: 8. CDR1 SGDLS and CDR2 YYNGEE come from the germline V gene. This CDR3 is CASSSRVTGGTDTQYF. The CDR3 DNA reads as TGTGCCAGCAGCTCCCGGGTGACAGGGGGCACAGATACGCAGTATTTT.

In this sample, this clone turned up once. The chain joins TRBV6-2 or TRBV6-3 to TRBJ1-2; TRBD1 is a possible D gene (5 bases). Per germline, CDR1 MNHEY and CDR2 SVGEGT. The CDR3 runs to 16 residues. Between the trimmed V and J ends, which lost 7 bases and 6 bases, there was a span of 24 bases. CDR3 sequence: CASNPAAGRAGDGYTF. DNA of the CDR3: TGTGCCAGCAACCCGGCGGCAGGGAGGGCCGGGGATGGCTACACCTTC.

The rearrangement joins TRBV3-1 (or the pseudogene TRBV3-2) to TRBJ2-1; D might be TRBD2 (6 bases). Germline V gives CDR1 LGHDT, CDR2 YNNKEL (reference sequence). Trimming stripped 4 bases from V and 7 bases from J, with 20 bases between. The CDR3 has 16 residues. CDR3 in DNA: TGTGCCAGCAGCCTCGTAGGGACTGGTCTTTCTAATGAGCAGTTCTTC. Amino acid sequence: CASSLVGTGLSNEQFF.

The CDR3 DNA sequence: TGCGCCAGCAGCTGGGGAGACGGGAATCAGCCCCAGCATTTT. This sequence encodes CASSWGDGNQPQHF. The chain combines TRBV5-1 with TRBJ1-5; D is unclear. The CDR3 contains 14 residues. With 3 bases removed from V and 4 bases from J, the gap between germline ends came to 11 bases. The germline V gene encodes CDR1 SGHRS and CDR2 YFSETQ.

This clone was detected once. The chain links TRBV27 to TRBJ2-7, with D possibly being TRBD1 (6 bases). V shed 3 bases and J shed 6 bases, with 15 bases lying between them. Germline CDR1 and CDR2: MNHEY and SMNVEV (reference sequence). The CDR3 spans 14 residues. CDR3 amino acids: CASSFTTGFGEQYF. In DNA, the CDR3 is TGTGCCAGCAGTTTCACAACAGGGTTCGGCGAGCAGTACTTC.

V and J are TRBV18 and TRBJ2-2, with D perhaps matching TRBD1 (6 bases). This CDR3 spans 14 amino acids. The V and J ends lost 4 bases and 1 base respectively, with 7 bases between them. The germline CDR1 and CDR2 sequences are KGHSH and LQKENI. As DNA, the CDR3 is TGTGCCAGCTCACTGGGACAGAACACCGGGGAGCTGTTTTTT. This codes for CASSLGQNTGELFF.

The chain is built from TRBV12-5 and TRBJ2-3; 7 positions agree with TRBD2. Germline lookup yields CDR1 LGHNT and CDR2 FRNRAP. J gave up 8 bases and V 1 base, and 9 bases lay outside the gene matches. The CDR3 loop spans 15 amino acids. The chain's CDR3 is CASGLGLAAPGTQYF. DNA of the CDR3: TGTGCTAGTGGTTTGGGACTAGCCGCCCCGGGTACGCAGTATTTT.

The chain recombines TRBV18 with TRBJ2-7; D is ambiguous. The CDR3 is made up of 13 amino acids. With 8 bases removed from V and 1 base from J, the gap between germline ends came to 12 bases. The germline gives CDR1 KGHSH, CDR2 LQKENI. CDR3 residues: CASDPGGSYEQYF. The CDR3 DNA is TGTGCCAGCGACCCCGGCGGATCCTACGAGCAGTACTTC.

Only one count was recorded for this clone. The rearrangement uses TRBV19 and TRBJ1-4; D may be TRBD1 (5 bases). Trimming left V 7 bases short and J 3 bases short, with 18 bases between. This CDR3 contains 16 residues. CDR1 is LNHDA and CDR2 is SQIVND in the germline V gene (reference sequence). CDR3 sequence reads: CASNLGGNLPNEKLFF. CDR3 bases: TGTGCCAGTAACCTCGGGGGGAACCTACCTAATGAAAAACTGTTTTTT.

The rearrangement links TRBV3-1 (or the pseudogene TRBV3-2) to TRBJ2-3; tentatively, D is TRBD1 (5 bases). The CDR3 sequence is 19 residues long. Trimming pared 1 base from V and 4 bases from J, leaving 24 bases between. Germline CDR1 and CDR2: LGHDT and YNNKEL (reference sequence). Written as DNA, the CDR3 is TGTGCCAGCAGCCAAGGTACAGGTTTCAAGACTCATTGGGCAGATACGCAGTATTTT. Its translation is CASSQGTGFKTHWADTQYF.

CDR3 residues: CASSLGQVWLEQFF. CDR3 DNA: TGTGCCAGCAGCCTGGGACAGGTCTGGTTGGAGCAGTTCTTC. The chain links TRBV28 to TRBJ2-1, with 8 bases lining up with TRBD1. The CDR3 length is 14 residues. The ends lost 6 bases at V and 10 bases at J; junction bases unmatched: 11. The germline CDR1 and CDR2 sequences are MDHEN and SYDVKM.

The genes are TRBV5-4 and TRBJ1-1, with D possibly being TRBD1 (6 bases). Germline values: CDR1 SGHNT, CDR2 YYREEE (reference sequence). The germline V and J ends were trimmed by 0 bases and 6 bases, with 12 bases remaining between them. This CDR3 has 14 amino acids. CDR3 DNA: TGTGCCAGCAGCTTGGAGATACAGGGATCTGAAGCTTTCTTT. It translates to CASSLEIQGSEAFF.

The rearrangement links TRBV28 to TRBJ2-1; 10 positions agree with TRBD2. The V and J ends lost 7 bases and 10 bases, in that order; junction bases with no gene match: 10. Germline values: CDR1 MDHEN, CDR2 SYDVKM. The CDR3 spans 14 residues. The CDR3 spells CASNTAGGSPEQFF. CDR3 in DNA: TGTGCCAGCAACACAGCGGGAGGGAGCCCCGAGCAGTTCTTC.

The chain links TRBV7-2 to TRBJ2-5; 8 positions agree with TRBD2. Germline CDR1 and CDR2: SGHTA and FQGNSA. Trimming at V came to 4 bases and at J to 3 bases, leaving 10 bases not matched to a gene. This CDR3 comprises 16 residues. CDR3 nucleotide sequence: TGTGCCAGCAGCTCAACCTTGAGCGGGGGAGAAGAGACCCAGTACTTC. Protein product: CASSSTLSGGEETQYF.

This chain joins TRBV5-6 and TRBJ2-2; the match to TRBD2 covers 8 bases. V was clipped by 1 base and J by 7 bases; unmatched bases: 12. Germline-derived CDR1 and CDR2 are SGHDT and YYEEEE. This CDR3 comprises 17 residues. The CDR3 region is CASSLLFRGGRIGELFF. The CDR3 DNA reads as TGTGCCAGCAGCTTGTTGTTCCGGGGGGGCCGGATCGGGGAGCTGTTTTTT.